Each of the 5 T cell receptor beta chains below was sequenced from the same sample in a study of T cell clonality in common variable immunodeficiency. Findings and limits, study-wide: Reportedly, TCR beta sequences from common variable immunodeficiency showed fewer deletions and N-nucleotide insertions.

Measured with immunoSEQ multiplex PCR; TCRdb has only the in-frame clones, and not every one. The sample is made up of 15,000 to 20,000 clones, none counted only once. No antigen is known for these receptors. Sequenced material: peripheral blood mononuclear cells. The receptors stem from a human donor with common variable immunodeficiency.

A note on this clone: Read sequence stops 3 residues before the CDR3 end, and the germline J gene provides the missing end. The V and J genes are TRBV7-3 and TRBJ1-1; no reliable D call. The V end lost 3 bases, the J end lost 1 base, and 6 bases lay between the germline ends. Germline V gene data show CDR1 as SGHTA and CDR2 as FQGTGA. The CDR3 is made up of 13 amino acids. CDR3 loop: CASSFKGNTEAFF. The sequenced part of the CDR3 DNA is TGTGCCAGCAGCTTTAAGGGGAACACTGAA.

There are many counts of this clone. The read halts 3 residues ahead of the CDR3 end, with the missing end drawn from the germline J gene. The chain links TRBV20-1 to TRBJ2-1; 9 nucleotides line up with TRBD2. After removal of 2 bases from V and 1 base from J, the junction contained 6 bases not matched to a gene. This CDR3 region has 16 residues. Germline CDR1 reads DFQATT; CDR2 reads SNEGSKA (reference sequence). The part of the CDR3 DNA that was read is TGCAGTGCTAGATCCCTTAGCGGGAGTTCCTACAATGAG. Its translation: CSARSLSGSSYNE. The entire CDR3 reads CSARSLSGSSYNEQFF.

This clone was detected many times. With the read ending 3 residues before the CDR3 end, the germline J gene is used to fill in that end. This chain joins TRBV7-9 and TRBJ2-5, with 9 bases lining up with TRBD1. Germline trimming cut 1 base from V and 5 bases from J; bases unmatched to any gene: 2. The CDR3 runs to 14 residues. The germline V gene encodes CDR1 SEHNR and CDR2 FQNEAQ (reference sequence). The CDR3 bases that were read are TGTGCCAGCAGCTTAGGGACAGGGGACGAGACC. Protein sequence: CASSLGTGDET. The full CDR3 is CASSLGTGDETQYF.

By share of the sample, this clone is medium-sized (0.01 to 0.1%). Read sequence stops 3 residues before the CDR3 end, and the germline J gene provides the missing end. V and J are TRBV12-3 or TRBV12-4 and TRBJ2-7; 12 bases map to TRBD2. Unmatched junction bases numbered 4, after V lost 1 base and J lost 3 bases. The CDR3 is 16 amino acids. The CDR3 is CASSLGLAGVGYEQYF. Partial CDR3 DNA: TGTGCCAGCAGTTTAGGACTAGCGGGAGTGGGCTACGAG.

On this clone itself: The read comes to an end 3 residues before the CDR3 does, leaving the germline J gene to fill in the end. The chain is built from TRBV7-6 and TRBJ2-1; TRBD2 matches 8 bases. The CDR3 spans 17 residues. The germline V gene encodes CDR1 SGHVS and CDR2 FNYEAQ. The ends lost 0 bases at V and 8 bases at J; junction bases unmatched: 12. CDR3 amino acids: CASSLAHRGRLGDEQFF. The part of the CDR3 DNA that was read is TGTGCCAGCAGCTTAGCGCATCGCGGGAGGCTAGGCGATGAG.